This TCR beta chain was captured in a study of T-cell reconstitution after alpha-beta-depleted transplantation in children. This sample's TCRbeta library carried unique molecular identifier barcodes. TCRdb processed the PCR reads anew with MiXCR; each CDR3 protein has one entry. The repertoire includes hundreds of thousands of distinct CDR3 sequences, 15% to 20% of them detected once, and over 0.95% sits in the top ten. Trimming cost V 5 bases and J 1 base, with 14 bases left between them. Germline V gene data show CDR1 as DFQATT and CDR2 as SNEGSKA (reference sequence). The CDR3 has 14 residues. This clonotype was detected only a few times.

This rearrangement joins TRBV20-1 to TRBJ1-1; D is possibly TRBD1 (5 bases). Sample: PBMCs from the stem cell graft donor, taken from the stem cell graft. The sequence derives from a human donor who donated a stem cell graft to a child with acute myeloid leukemia. CDR3 sequence: CSAFQIDRNTEAFF. The CDR3 nucleotides read TGCAGTGCTTTTCAAATTGACAGGAACACTGAAGCTTTCTTT.